This T cell receptor beta chain was captured by sequencing in a study of T cells in Graves' hyperthyroidism and ophthalmopathy. Study as a whole: The authors collected peripheral blood at initial diagnosis, before any treatment.

V gave up 6 bases and J gave up 7 bases, with 15 bases separating them. The CDR3 contains 13 residues. CDR1 and CDR2 (germline): MNHEY, SMNVEV (reference sequence). Amplification of TCR beta CDR3 regions was performed using RNA transcripts as template. Primed by the HTBI set, a first-round RT-PCR was run on the TCR CDR3. TCRdb independently ran MiXCR on the multiplex PCR reads; one entry per CDR3 protein. The sample lists 640,000 or so distinct CDR3 sequences; 14% to 15% were seen once. This clonotype showed up many times. What it recognizes is unknown. Notes on the study in general: Before onset, by a median of around 6.1 months, the model predicted ophthalmopathy. Blood samples included most of the expanded thyroid clonotypes exceeding 0.001.

Under 3 months was the duration of disease in ophthalmopathy patients, who also had a Clinical Activity Score of at least 3 and a NOSPECS grade of at least 4. Sequencing was performed on blood. This chain connects TRBV27 to TRBJ1-1; tentatively, D is TRBD1 (5 bases). This clonotype was obtained from a woman aged 40 to 49 with Graves' ophthalmopathy. CDR3 in DNA: TGTGCCAGCAGCCGGCCGGGACGGGGTGAAGCTTTCTTT. This codes for CASSRPGRGEAFF.